The rows below give T cell receptor beta chains drawn from one sample of a study of blood T cell repertoires in COVID-19. Profiled with immunoSEQ multiplex PCR; TCRdb holds only in-frame clones, not every one. The repertoire holds about 140,000 clones, with about 87% as singletons. Sequenced sample: PBMCs or T cells enriched from blood (not recorded which). The receptors stem from a man between 60 and 70 years old who had recovered from COVID-19. CDR3s include the opening cysteine and the closing phenylalanine or tryptophan. A D gene is named only where the DNA matches it firmly. Rows give clone size only sometimes, using once, few, many, or a class for an expanded clone.

cdr3_aa: CASSELTENQPQHF
cdr3_nt: TGTGCCAGCAGTGAATTGACTGAAAATCAGCCCCAGCATTTT
v_call: TRBV2
j_call: TRBJ1-5
d_call: .
cdr3_length: 14
clone_size: few

cdr3_aa: CASSLGGVMNTEAFF
cdr3_nt: TGTGCCAGCAGCTTAGGTGGAGTCATGAACACTGAAGCTTTCTTT
v_call: TRBV7-6
j_call: TRBJ1-1
d_call: .
cdr3_length: 15
clone_size: .

cdr3_aa: CAWQRANTGELFF
cdr3_nt: TGTGCCTGGCAGCGGGCGAACACCGGGGAGCTGTTTTTT
v_call: TRBV30
j_call: TRBJ2-2
d_call: .
cdr3_length: 13
clone_size: .

cdr3_aa: CASVPPRPNTGELFF
cdr3_nt: TGTGCCAGCGTTCCACCGCGTCCGAACACCGGGGAGCTGTTTTTT
v_call: TRBV2
j_call: TRBJ2-2
d_call: .
cdr3_length: 15
clone_size: .

cdr3_aa: CASSPPGQTYGYTF
cdr3_nt: TGTGCCAGCAGTCCGCCAGGACAGACCTATGGCTACACCTTC
v_call: TRBV28
j_call: TRBJ1-2
d_call: .
cdr3_length: 14
clone_size: few

cdr3_aa: CASLGLAGETQYF
cdr3_nt: TGTGCCAGCTTGGGGCTAGCGGGGGAGACCCAGTACTTC
v_call: TRBV7-9
j_call: TRBJ2-5
d_call: TRBD2
cdr3_length: 13
clone_size: .

cdr3_aa: CASSPTKNNQPQHF
cdr3_nt: TGTGCCAGCAGTCCCACTAAGAACAATCAGCCCCAGCATTTT
v_call: TRBV28
j_call: TRBJ1-5
d_call: .
cdr3_length: 14
clone_size: .

cdr3_aa: CSASGPQGTEAFF
cdr3_nt: TGCAGTGCTAGTGGGCCACAGGGCACTGAAGCTTTCTTT
v_call: TRBV20-1
j_call: TRBJ1-1
d_call: .
cdr3_length: 13
clone_size: .

cdr3_aa: CASSQDSYQGANVLTF
cdr3_nt: TGTGCCAGCAGCCAAGATTCCTATCAAGGGGCCAACGTCCTGACTTTC
v_call: TRBV3-1/TRBV3-2
j_call: TRBJ2-6
d_call: .
cdr3_length: 16
clone_size: .

cdr3_aa: CASSLNSEQFF
cdr3_nt: TGTGCCAGCAGCTTAAACAGCGAGCAGTTCTTC
v_call: TRBV7-3
j_call: TRBJ2-1
d_call: .
cdr3_length: 11
clone_size: .

cdr3_aa: CASRRQASTDTQYF
cdr3_nt: TGTGCCAGCAGACGACAGGCTAGCACAGATACGCAGTATTTT
v_call: TRBV2
j_call: TRBJ2-3
d_call: .
cdr3_length: 14
clone_size: .

cdr3_aa: CASSDSGSRQETQYF
cdr3_nt: TGTGCCAGCAGTGATAGCGGGAGCAGACAAGAGACCCAGTACTTC
v_call: TRBV2
j_call: TRBJ2-5
d_call: TRBD2
cdr3_length: 15
clone_size: .

cdr3_aa: CASTKGAGAADTQYF
cdr3_nt: TGTGCCAGCACCAAAGGTGCGGGGGCGGCAGATACGCAGTATTTT
v_call: TRBV6-5
j_call: TRBJ2-3
d_call: .
cdr3_length: 15
clone_size: .

cdr3_aa: CSAAREETQYF
cdr3_nt: TGCAGTGCTGCGAGGGAGGAGACCCAGTACTTC
v_call: TRBV20-1
j_call: TRBJ2-5
d_call: .
cdr3_length: 11
clone_size: .

cdr3_aa: CASSPGVNGELFF
cdr3_nt: TGCGCCAGCAGCCCGGGGGTTAACGGGGAGCTGTTTTTT
v_call: TRBV5-1
j_call: TRBJ2-2
d_call: .
cdr3_length: 13
clone_size: once

cdr3_aa: CASSVGSGTTDTQYF
cdr3_nt: TGTGCCAGCAGCGTAGGGAGCGGAACCACAGATACGCAGTATTTT
v_call: TRBV9
j_call: TRBJ2-3
d_call: .
cdr3_length: 15
clone_size: .

cdr3_aa: CASSLSHLPDGYTF
cdr3_nt: TGTGCCAGCAGTTTGTCGCATCTCCCAGATGGCTACACCTTC
v_call: TRBV28
j_call: TRBJ1-2
d_call: .
cdr3_length: 14
clone_size: .

cdr3_aa: CASSKLGVANTGELFF
cdr3_nt: TGTGCCAGCAGCAAACTGGGCGTAGCGAACACCGGGGAGCTGTTTTTT
v_call: TRBV3-1/TRBV3-2
j_call: TRBJ2-2
d_call: .
cdr3_length: 16
clone_size: .

cdr3_aa: CASSHRRGQFSFF
cdr3_nt: TGTGCCAGTAGTCACCGCCGAGGGCAGTTTAGTTTCTTC
v_call: TRBV19
j_call: TRBJ2-1
d_call: .
cdr3_length: 13
clone_size: .

cdr3_aa: CASSLGLVGDGELFF
cdr3_nt: TGCGCCAGCAGCTTGGGACTAGTTGGCGACGGGGAGCTGTTTTTT
v_call: TRBV5-1
j_call: TRBJ2-2
d_call: .
cdr3_length: 15
clone_size: .

cdr3_aa: CASSSQGASGELFF
cdr3_nt: TGTGCCAGCAGTAGTCAGGGGGCATCCGGGGAGCTGTTTTTT
v_call: TRBV6-5
j_call: TRBJ2-2
d_call: TRBD1
cdr3_length: 14
clone_size: .

cdr3_aa: CATSRATTGTSSYEQYF
cdr3_nt: TGTGCCACCAGCAGAGCGACAACAGGGACCTCCTCCTACGAGCAGTACTTC
v_call: TRBV15
j_call: TRBJ2-7
d_call: .
cdr3_length: 17
clone_size: .

cdr3_aa: CASSLAAGLPGELFF
cdr3_nt: TGTGCCAGCAGCTTGGCAGCGGGTCTCCCCGGGGAGCTGTTTTTT
v_call: TRBV5-4
j_call: TRBJ2-2
d_call: .
cdr3_length: 15
clone_size: .

cdr3_aa: CASSRDSREKLFF
cdr3_nt: TGTGCCAGCTCCCGGGACAGTCGGGAAAAACTGTTTTTT
v_call: TRBV18
j_call: TRBJ1-4
d_call: TRBD1
cdr3_length: 13
clone_size: .

cdr3_aa: CASSQAWTSGSGETQYF
cdr3_nt: TGTGCCAGCAGCCAAGCCTGGACTAGCGGATCAGGAGAGACCCAGTACTTC
v_call: TRBV14
j_call: TRBJ2-5
d_call: TRBD2
cdr3_length: 17
clone_size: .

cdr3_aa: CSVTSGSYEQFF
cdr3_nt: TGCAGCGTTACTAGCGGGAGCTATGAGCAGTTCTTC
v_call: TRBV29-1
j_call: TRBJ2-1
d_call: TRBD2
cdr3_length: 12
clone_size: .

cdr3_aa: CATSGGGADNKEAFF
cdr3_nt: TGTGCCACCAGTGGGGGCGGGGCAGACAACAAGGAAGCTTTCTTT
v_call: TRBV24-1
j_call: TRBJ1-1
d_call: .
cdr3_length: 15
clone_size: .

cdr3_aa: CASSIAEGGYTF
cdr3_nt: TGTGCCAGTAGTATAGCAGAGGGAGGCTACACCTTC
v_call: TRBV19
j_call: TRBJ1-2
d_call: .
cdr3_length: 12
clone_size: .

cdr3_aa: CASSERGIVGELFF
cdr3_nt: TGTGCCAGCAGTGAAAGAGGGATAGTCGGGGAGCTGTTTTTT
v_call: TRBV14
j_call: TRBJ2-2
d_call: .
cdr3_length: 14
clone_size: .

cdr3_aa: CASSLGDRGFDEQFF
cdr3_nt: TGTGCCAGCAGCTTAGGGGACAGGGGTTTCGATGAGCAGTTCTTC
v_call: TRBV7-9
j_call: TRBJ2-1
d_call: TRBD1
cdr3_length: 15
clone_size: .

cdr3_aa: CASSQDRGRDYGYTF
cdr3_nt: TGTGCCAGCAGCCAAGATAGGGGAAGGGACTATGGCTACACCTTC
v_call: TRBV4-2
j_call: TRBJ1-2
d_call: .
cdr3_length: 15
clone_size: .

cdr3_aa: CASSLSVRGGHNEQFF
cdr3_nt: TGTGCCAGCAGTTTATCGGTGCGGGGGGGCCACAATGAGCAGTTCTTC
v_call: TRBV27
j_call: TRBJ2-1
d_call: TRBD2
cdr3_length: 16
clone_size: .

cdr3_aa: CASSLRNLGGADTQYF
cdr3_nt: TGTGCCAGCAGTTTAAGAAACCTTGGCGGCGCAGATACGCAGTATTTT
v_call: TRBV28
j_call: TRBJ2-3
d_call: .
cdr3_length: 16
clone_size: .

cdr3_aa: CASSLDNQETQYF
cdr3_nt: TGTGCCAGCAGTCTCGACAACCAAGAGACCCAGTACTTC
v_call: TRBV2
j_call: TRBJ2-5
d_call: .
cdr3_length: 13
clone_size: .

cdr3_aa: CASSPDRPETQYF
cdr3_nt: TGCGCCAGCAGCCCCGACAGGCCGGAGACCCAGTACTTC
v_call: TRBV5-1
j_call: TRBJ2-5
d_call: .
cdr3_length: 13
clone_size: .

cdr3_aa: CASSPLAGLGTEAFF
cdr3_nt: TGTGCCAGTAGCCCCTTAGCGGGGTTGGGGACTGAAGCTTTCTTT
v_call: TRBV19
j_call: TRBJ1-1
d_call: .
cdr3_length: 15
clone_size: few

cdr3_aa: CASSEAGGAGEKLFF
cdr3_nt: TGTGCCAGCAGTGAAGCGGGGGGGGCAGGGGAAAAACTGTTTTTT
v_call: TRBV6-1
j_call: TRBJ1-4
d_call: .
cdr3_length: 15
clone_size: .

cdr3_aa: CASSYATVSGNTIYF
cdr3_nt: TGTGCCAGCAGTTACGCGACAGTCTCTGGAAACACCATATATTTT
v_call: TRBV6-6
j_call: TRBJ1-3
d_call: .
cdr3_length: 15
clone_size: .

cdr3_aa: CASSPAQGNIQYF
cdr3_nt: TGTGCCAGCAGCCCCGCACAGGGGAACATTCAGTACTTC
v_call: TRBV7-6
j_call: TRBJ2-4
d_call: TRBD1
cdr3_length: 13
clone_size: .

cdr3_aa: CATSLLGTEYSNQPQHF
cdr3_nt: TGTGCCACCAGCCTCCTCGGGACAGAGTATAGCAATCAGCCCCAGCATTTT
v_call: TRBV15
j_call: TRBJ1-5
d_call: TRBD1
cdr3_length: 17
clone_size: .

cdr3_aa: CASSQGARTLHF
cdr3_nt: TGCGCCAGCAGCCAAGGGGCCAGGACCCTCCACTTT
v_call: TRBV4-1
j_call: TRBJ1-6
d_call: .
cdr3_length: 12
clone_size: .

cdr3_aa: CASSLGTSTDTQYF
cdr3_nt: TGTGCCAGCAGCTTGGGGACTAGCACAGATACGCAGTATTTT
v_call: TRBV5-4
j_call: TRBJ2-3
d_call: .
cdr3_length: 14
clone_size: .

cdr3_aa: CAWSGDRAPGAFF
cdr3_nt: TGTGCCTGGAGTGGAGACAGGGCCCCTGGAGCTTTCTTT
v_call: TRBV30
j_call: TRBJ1-1
d_call: TRBD1
cdr3_length: 13
clone_size: .

cdr3_aa: CASSLEAYTGELFF
cdr3_nt: TGTGCCAGCAGCCTAGAGGCGTACACCGGGGAGCTGTTTTTT
v_call: TRBV6-4
j_call: TRBJ2-2
d_call: .
cdr3_length: 14
clone_size: .

cdr3_aa: CASSYGTSAIYNEQFF
cdr3_nt: TGTGCCAGCAGTTACGGGACTAGCGCTATCTACAATGAGCAGTTCTTC
v_call: TRBV6-5
j_call: TRBJ2-1
d_call: TRBD2
cdr3_length: 16
clone_size: .

cdr3_aa: CAIIRTSGTSSYNEQFF
cdr3_nt: TGTGCCATCATTAGGACTAGCGGTACTAGCTCCTACAATGAGCAGTTCTTC
v_call: TRBV10-3
j_call: TRBJ2-1
d_call: TRBD2
cdr3_length: 17
clone_size: many

cdr3_aa: CSVTGDTEAFF
cdr3_nt: TGCAGCGTTACAGGGGACACTGAAGCTTTCTTT
v_call: TRBV29-1
j_call: TRBJ1-1
d_call: TRBD1
cdr3_length: 11
clone_size: once

cdr3_aa: CASSLRSGGLNEQFF
cdr3_nt: TGTGCCAGCAGTTTAAGAAGCGGGGGCCTGAATGAGCAGTTCTTC
v_call: TRBV28
j_call: TRBJ2-1
d_call: TRBD2
cdr3_length: 15
clone_size: .

cdr3_aa: CASSFSTSGRPGELFF
cdr3_nt: TGTGCCAGCAGCTTTTCGACTAGCGGGAGACCCGGGGAGCTGTTTTTT
v_call: TRBV11-2
j_call: TRBJ2-2
d_call: TRBD2
cdr3_length: 16
clone_size: few

cdr3_aa: CASSLEGAKETQYF
cdr3_nt: TGTGCCAGCAGCCTTGAGGGGGCTAAAGAGACCCAGTACTTC
v_call: TRBV6-5
j_call: TRBJ2-5
d_call: TRBD1
cdr3_length: 14
clone_size: .